One sample yielded the 10 T cell receptor beta chains listed below, sequenced in a study of neurological immune-mediated disorders. TCRdb re-derived calls from the 5' RACE reads in MiXCR, one entry per CDR3 protein. The table has more than 75,000 distinct CDR3 sequences, 4% to 6% seen once. Sequencing was done on a sample of PBMCs. The receptors come from a woman in her thirties with multiple sclerosis.

This clonotype came up many times. In DNA, the CDR3 is TGCAGTGCTAGAGATCGTAGGCGCGGAGCCTACAATGAGCAGTTCTTC. It is translated as CSARDRRRGAYNEQFF. The chain recombines TRBV20-1 with TRBJ2-1; D not certain. The CDR3 is made up of 16 amino acids. The germline CDR1 and CDR2 sequences are DFQATT and SNEGSKA (reference sequence). Trimming left V 0 bases short and J 2 bases short, with 14 bases between.

There are many counts of this clonotype. The genes are TRBV5-6 and TRBJ1-1; a possible D gene is TRBD1 (5 bases). Germline V gene sequence: CDR1 SGHDT, CDR2 YYEEEE. Between the trimmed V and J ends, which lost 3 bases and 9 bases, there was a span of 12 bases. There are 12 residues in the CDR3. CDR3 coding DNA: TGTGCCAGCAGCTCACAGGTGGCTCAAGCTTTCTTT. Amino acid sequence: CASSSQVAQAFF.

In its sample, this clonotype was seen many times. The chain combines TRBV12-3 or TRBV12-4 with TRBJ2-1, with 8 bases matching TRBD1. CDR3 length: 16 amino acids. V dropped 2 bases and J dropped 7; count of bases not matched to a gene: 10. CDR3 sequence reads: CASSLLRDRPFNEQFF. In DNA form, the CDR3 reads TGTGCCAGCAGTTTATTAAGGGACAGGCCCTTTAATGAGCAGTTCTTC.

This clonotype appeared many times. The J gene is TRBJ1-5, the V gene TRBV3-1, with 8 bases aligning to TRBD1. The germline gives CDR1 LGHDT, CDR2 YNNKEL (reference sequence). Losses at the gene ends were 9 bases for V and 1 base for J; bases not matched to a gene: 11. CDR3 length equals 16 residues. The CDR3 loop is CARRQGRRTSNQPQHF. In DNA form, the CDR3 reads TGTGCCAGGAGACAGGGGCGTCGTACGAGCAATCAGCCCCAGCATTTT. Filled out from reference TRBV3-1 and TRBJ1-5, the complete variable domain reads DTAVSQTPKYLVTQMGNDKSIKCEQNLGHDTMYWYKQDSKKFLKIMFSYNNKELIINETVPNRFSPKSPDKAHLNLHINSLELGDSAVYFCARRQGRRTSNQPQHFGDGTRLSIL.

The J gene is TRBJ1-1, the V gene TRBV20-1; D call uncertain. V shed 3 bases and J shed 6 bases, with 11 bases lying between them. CDR1 is DFQATT, CDR2 SNEGSKA, per germline (reference sequence). The CDR3 totals 12 residues. The CDR3 coding sequence is TGCAGTGCTAGCGGAAATGGGGCTGAAGCTTTCTTT. Translating it yields CSASGNGAEAFF.

This clonotype occurred many times. This rearrangement joins TRBV5-6 to TRBJ2-5; tentative D call: TRBD1 (6 bases). With 2 bases removed from V and 0 bases from J, the gap between germline ends came to 14 bases. CDR3 length: 16 amino acids. The germline gives CDR1 SGHDT, CDR2 YYEEEE. CDR3 in DNA: TGTGCCAGCAGCTTATGGACAGAGGAGTACCAAGAGACCCAGTACTTC. This sequence encodes CASSLWTEEYQETQYF.

This clonotype was seen at least ten times. The chain couples TRBV6-1 to TRBJ2-7; the D gene is possibly TRBD1 (6 bases). V lost 10 bases and J lost 4, with 11 bases in between. The germline V gene has CDR1 MNHNS and CDR2 SASEGT. The CDR3 length is 11 residues. CDR3 loop: CATVRGYEQYV. The CDR3 nucleotides read TGTGCCACCGTAAGGGGGTACGAGCAGTACGTC.

This clonotype came up many times. The chain carries TRBV20-1 and TRBJ2-4; 9 nucleotides align to TRBD2. Germline V gene sequence: CDR1 DFQATT, CDR2 SNEGSKA (reference sequence). This CDR3 is 16 amino acids long. The junction had 13 bases not matched to a gene; V was cut back by 4 bases and J by 6 bases. CDR3 amino acids: CSAIGLAGRGGNIQYF. In nucleotides, the CDR3 is TGCAGTGCTATTGGGCTAGCGGGGAGGGGCGGAAACATTCAGTACTTC.

There are a few counts of this clonotype. The V and J genes are TRBV7-2 and TRBJ2-7; 7 nucleotides match TRBD1. There are 14 residues in the CDR3. J lost 2 bases, V lost 1 base, and 2 bases had no gene match. Germline assignment: CDR1 SGHTA and CDR2 FQGNSA. CDR3 loop: CASSLEGQAYEQYF. CDR3 coding DNA: TGTGCCAGCAGCTTAGAAGGACAGGCCTACGAGCAGTACTTC.

This clonotype was counted many times. The chain couples TRBV25-1 to TRBJ2-3, with unresolved D. There are 15 residues in the CDR3. The germline V gene encodes CDR1 MGHDK and CDR2 SYGVNS. Trimming took off 2 bases at V and 7 bases at J, with 16 bases between the two ends. Here the CDR3 reads CASSEAGTLGYTQYF. CDR3 nucleotide sequence: TGTGCCAGCAGTGAAGCAGGAACCCTCGGGTATACGCAGTATTTT.